This T cell receptor beta chain comes out of a study of blood T cell repertoires in COVID-19. Between the trimmed V and J ends, which lost 7 bases and 9 bases, there was a span of 13 bases. Germline CDR1 reads MNHNY; CDR2 reads SVGAGI (reference sequence). This CDR3 comprises 13 residues. The table came from immunoSEQ multiplex PCR; TCRdb's copy has only in-frame clones and leaves some out. The sample holds approximately 82,000 clones, around 88% seen once. The TCR originated in a woman between 50 and 59 years old with acute COVID-19. Sequencing was done on a sample of PBMCs or T cells enriched from blood (not recorded which). The V gene is TRBV6-6, the J gene TRBJ1-6, with a weak D call TRBD1 (6 bases). The CDR3 here is CASTDRFGSPLHF. DNA for the CDR3: TGTGCCAGCACTGACAGGTTCGGTTCACCCCTCCACTTT.